The 8 T cell receptor beta chains below come from one sample, sequenced in a study of shared clonotypes between healthy human individuals. Sequencing used immunoSEQ multiplex PCR; TCRdb keeps in-frame clones, though not all of them. The sample holds over 1.5 million clones, 98% seen once. Sequenced sample: naive CD4+ T cells sorted from blood. Subset described: CD45RA+ positively selected. All receptors derive from a man aged 25 to 40 in good health.

The chain combines TRBV9 with TRBJ2-1; D unresolved. This CDR3 comprises 14 residues. The V and J ends lost 1 base and 0 bases respectively, with 5 bases between them. CDR1 is SGDLS, CDR2 YYNGEE, per germline. CDR3 nucleotides: TGTGCCAGCAGCGTATGGCCCTCCTACAATGAGCAGTTCTTC. Translated: CASSVWPSYNEQFF.

The chain employs TRBV15 and TRBJ2-2, with TRBD2 identical over 7 bases. The germline CDR1 and CDR2 sequences are LNHNV and YYDKDF (reference sequence). Unmatched junction bases numbered 9, after V lost 6 bases and J lost 5 bases. This CDR3 comprises 15 residues. CDR3 region: CATRRGGPDTGELFF. As DNA, the CDR3 is TGTGCCACCAGAAGGGGAGGGCCGGATACCGGGGAGCTGTTTTTT.

This chain links TRBV29-1 with TRBJ2-7; the D is unclear. CDR1 and CDR2 from the germline V gene are SQVTM and ANQGSEA. The CDR3 is 13 amino acids. Trimming took off 7 bases at V and 3 bases at J, with 16 bases between the two ends. CDR3 amino acids: CSARHGRIYEQYF. The CDR3 DNA reads TGCAGCGCCCGACACGGGCGAATCTACGAGCAGTACTTC.

The chain couples TRBV14 to TRBJ2-5; possibly TRBD2 for D (6 bases). This CDR3 is 12 amino acids long. Germline V gene data show CDR1 as SGHDN and CDR2 as FVKESK. V was cut by 4 bases and J by 4 bases, with 7 bases left in between. CDR3 bases: TGTGCCAGCAGCCGGAGGGGAGAGACCCAGTACTTC. This translates into CASSRRGETQYF.

This clone appeared once. This rearrangement joins TRBV6-1 to TRBJ1-5, with D possibly matching TRBD1 (6 bases). V was pared by 5 bases and J by 6 bases, with 14 bases between. Germline values: CDR1 MNHNS, CDR2 SASEGT. The CDR3 has 14 residues. In DNA form, the CDR3 reads TGTGCCAGCAGTCCTAGACAGGCGGTTCAGCCCCAGCATTTT. Protein sequence: CASSPRQAVQPQHF.

This chain's CDR3 is CASSPRGALDAYNEQFF. In DNA, the CDR3 is TGTGCCAGCTCACCACGGGGGGCCTTGGACGCCTACAATGAGCAGTTCTTC. The chain combines TRBV18 with TRBJ2-1; D is tentatively TRBD1 or TRBD2 (6 bases each). CDR3 length equals 17 residues. V lost 1 base and J lost 2, with 15 bases in between. Germline V lookup: CDR1 KGHSH, CDR2 LQKENI.

This rearrangement joins TRBV28 to TRBJ2-7; D is ambiguous. CDR3 length: 14 residues. V was shortened by 11 bases and J by 2 bases, with 19 bases between the two germline ends. The germline gives CDR1 MDHEN, CDR2 SYDVKM. The CDR3 loop reads CASLKPARPYEQYF. DNA for the CDR3: TGTGCCTCGTTGAAGCCGGCCCGGCCCTACGAGCAGTACTTC.

The gene calls are TRBV5-1 and TRBJ2-2; TRBD1 matches at 7 bases. V lost 4 bases to trimming and J lost 1 base; unmatched junction nucleotides: 7. The length of the CDR3 is 16 residues. Germline CDR1 is SGHRS and CDR2 is YFSETQ. CDR3 sequence: CASSPPGQMNTGELFF. Written as DNA, the CDR3 is TGCGCCAGCAGCCCCCCGGGACAGATGAACACCGGGGAGCTGTTTTTT.